The source of this T cell receptor beta chain is a study of cytomegalovirus exposure and HLA in healthy donors (dated by TCRdb to the late 2010s). With respect to the entire study: In an earlier analysis of 587 of the donors, around 300 Gb of sequence data and approximately 100 million unique TCR beta sequences from about 179 million T cells were reported. An early release that covered approximately 600 HLA-typed donors contained approximately 290 gigabases of sequencing data and 65 million to 100 million unique TCR sequences. Of the roughly 390 genotyped donors, 80% to 90% were placed in the genetic ancestry cluster associated with self-reported Caucasian donors. The study aimed to test whether cataloging public T cell receptors could reveal signatures of past pathogen exposure. The study profiled the T cell repertoires of about 640 subjects by immunosequencing and related them to cytomegalovirus serostatus. In addition to the first cohort of several hundred subjects, a separate validation cohort of approximately 110 different subjects was used. High-throughput TCR immunosequencing, statistical association of individual TCRs with disease status, and machine learning were combined to predict cytomegalovirus infection status. A later analysis re-analyzed previously published TCR beta repertoires from roughly 600 donors and added high-resolution HLA genotyping to study TCR occurrence patterns. The later analysis used no new phenotypic data to find candidate immune exposures, relying instead on TCR beta sequences and their occurrence across donors. An earlier analysis of a few hundred of the donors applied high-throughput TCR beta sequencing to assess whether each TCR beta V gene segment acted as functional or pseudogenic. Alongside the repertoire data, information on donor age, sex, ethnicity and CMV serostatus was compiled. A later genetic analysis used genome-wide SNP genotypes for about three fifths of the 666 donors, treating that subset as a discovery cohort. All discovery cohort repertoires had been generated using a single sequencing platform. HLA typing included class I and class II loci at four-digit resolution. Typing coverage differed by locus: A, B, C, DRB1 and DQB1 were typed in roughly 620-630 donors, DQA1 in 522, DPA1 in 606, and DPB1 in roughly 450. Several DR-DQ haplotypes were handled as single units for association and clustering because linkage in the cohort was strong. On average, 235,054 unique TCR beta nucleotide sequences were sequenced per donor among a few hundred genotyped donors of the cohort, with 15% to 20% of those sequences being non-productive.

For this chain, trimming is 4 bases at the V end and 10 bases at the J end, and the number of junction bases without a gene match is 9. The CDR3 goes from the cysteine to the phenylalanine over 14 residues. Only the CDR3 region is kept as DNA, spanning 42 bases read in frame from base 1. Per the germline V gene, SQVTM is the CDR1 and ANQGSEA is the CDR2. Study-level results and caveats: A later genetic analysis reported fewer N-insertions in productive TCRs among donors in an Asian-associated ancestry cluster than the roughly 620-donor mean. In a later analysis, several top co-occurrence clusters were reported to appear linked to parvovirus B19, influenza, CMV and Epstein-Barr virus. A further reported finding was that TCR beta sequences accurately predicted the HLA-A and HLA-B alleles for most subjects in the first cohort. A later genetic analysis associated a missense DCLRE1C variant with V-gene and J-gene trimming of TCR beta chains, and an independent cohort replicated the association. Assigning TCR associations to individual alleles was difficult when HLA alleles, especially DR and DQ, strongly co-occurred. Because counts were too low, roughly 16 rarely observed V segments, including chromosome 9 orphons, were left out of the earlier analysis of 587 of the donors. Immune exposure information for the cohort was limited to CMV serostatus. In a later analysis, TCR association rates were found to vary across HLA loci, with the most associated TCRs seen for DRB1 alleles and the fewest for HLA-C alleles. The study listed over 150 TCR beta chains as associated with cytomegalovirus. Because some donors lacked HLA typing at each locus, the association tests relied only on the typed subset. The presence/absence analyses assumed that sequencing depth was roughly uniform across donors, and that assumption may not be true. In a later analysis, most CMV-associated TCR beta chains were found to appear HLA-restricted, with HLA associations seemingly driven largely by CMV exposure. A later analysis found that HLA-associated TCR beta chains were more clonally expanded and had lower generation probabilities than equally common non-associated chains. A few of the identified cytomegalovirus-associated TCR beta chains were confirmed in vitro to be specific for cytomegalovirus antigens. While some public TCRs were present in many individuals, most TCR sequences turned up only very rarely across donors. Linkage disequilibrium might explain the correlated functional status among segregating V segments, but an unknown experimental factor could not be excluded. At a false discovery rate of 0.05, a later analysis linked some 18,000 TCR beta sequences to specific HLA alleles. It was suggested by the authors that the approach could potentially be generalized to other disease states and immunological phenotypes. A group of highly shared sequence variants was considered likely to be a technical artifact of the sequencing pipeline. The classifier was reported to diagnose cytomegalovirus status with high specificity and sensitivity in both the original cohort and the validation cohort. In this cohort, only TCR beta chains were sequenced, and detectable features were limited by the absence of alpha or paired-chain data. An earlier analysis of some 560 of the donors showed that most TCR beta V segments appeared in productive rearrangements either about 90% or about 30% of the time, which broadly matched IMGT annotations. Because the 87-base-pair reads could not distinguish some IMGT-functional V segments, including TRBV6-2 and TRBV6-3, those segments were excluded.

In total, 600 or so healthy bone marrow donors made up the cohort. All cohort members were sampled while nominally healthy, although unrecorded immune exposures were likely present. The donor was CMV seronegative and belonged to the group of 352 seronegative cohort members. Each donor provided a peripheral blood sample, and peripheral blood mononuclear cells were used for TCR beta sequencing. Genomic DNA was extracted from the blood cell samples with the Qiagen DNeasy Blood Extraction Kit. As regards this clone: Its antigen remains unidentified. Base qualities are not provided; no much larger clone lies one nucleotide away.

Library preparation was by the immunoSEQ multiplex PCR assay. For the multiplex PCR, a mixture combining 60 forward primers for TCR Vbeta segments and 13 reverse primers for TCR Jbeta segments was used. A multiplex PCR assay on genomic DNA amplified the CDR3 region of rearranged TCR beta genes. Amplified TCR beta libraries were sequenced as 87-base-pair reads on the Illumina HiSeq System. The published analysis was carried out like this. Across the 640 or so repertoires, a later analysis counted roughly 84 million unique TCR beta chains, around 11 million of which were shared by at least two donors. Raw reads were error-corrected and collapsed into unique sequences by a nearest-neighbor algorithm in which closely related sequences were merged to remove PCR and sequencing errors. Alignment of CDR3 sequences to IMGT reference sequences was used to assign V, D and J gene segments. Each retained sequence needed at least a six-nucleotide match to both a V gene segment and a J gene segment. Rearrangements were called productive when the CDR3 lacked stop codons and stayed in frame with V and J; all others were non-productive. CDR3 was defined by IMGT convention, running from the second conserved V-encoded cysteine to the conserved J-encoded phenylalanine. Sequences without an unambiguous match to a single V gene segment were excluded from the earlier analysis of about 640 of the donors. An earlier analysis of about 600 of the donors called V segments functional above 56.7% productive rearrangements and segregating when the between-donor standard deviation exceeded 5%. A statistical classification framework was built to diagnose cytomegalovirus status from the catalog of TCR beta chain sequences. In a later analysis, V and J genes were assigned by comparing TCR nucleotide sequences against IMGT/GENE-DB human TR gene sequences. Using the TCRdist pipeline, a later analysis assigned CDR3 sequences along with most-parsimonious VDJ recombination scenarios. In a later analysis, every TCR beta chain was defined by the combination of its CDR3 amino acid sequence and its V-gene family, and reads without a unique V-gene family were dropped. As a way to deal with suspected cross-contamination and a sequencing artifact, a later analysis dropped more than 500 nucleotide sequences that were highly shared and had low generation probability. A later analysis calculated a clonal expansion index for each public chain from normalized within-repertoire ranks of inferred template counts. A later analysis computed generation probabilities with a VDJ recombination model fitted to out-of-frame rearrangements, and checked the results against IGoR. In a later analysis, hypergeometric tests were used to score TCR-TCR, TCR-HLA and TCR-CMV co-occurrence, with a repertoire-size bias correction applied to TCR pairs. A later analysis estimated false discovery rates by permuting HLA or CMV assignments 20 times. A later analysis grouped co-occurring TCRs with DBSCAN, adding TCRdist sequence similarity when clustering within HLA-allele-positive subsets. Repertoires with fewer than 30,000 or more than 120,000 public chains, plus five repertoires with anomalous nucleotide sharing, were excluded from co-occurrence clustering. What TCRdb holds here is the immuneACCESS table cut down to in-frame rearrangements. Part of the clones is not present; checked against another copy, under half of the missing clones reflect an unresolved V gene, and the others are unexplained. The V and J calls and clone size were taken over from that table, and D and trimming were inferred from the DNA. Within this sample are about 190,000 clones, with roughly 77% of them counted one time only. Of the sample, around 1.5% is held by the ten largest clones.

The chain links TRBV29-1 with TRBJ1-6; 8 junctional bases match TRBD1. The origin of this receptor is a woman in her 50s in good health and CMV-seronegative. The sample taken for sequencing was PBMCs. The bases read TGCAGCGTTGCGGACAGGGCTACAGGCTCACCCCTCCACTTT. Its translation reads: CSVADRATGSPLHF.